Shown below are 31 T cell receptor beta chains from a single sample sequenced in a study of beta chain features in type 1 diabetes. Study-wide results and limits: When Type 1 diabetes patients were examined, their TCRB CDR3s proved moderately but significantly shorter in all four CD4+ subsets.

All of the isolated RNA was reverse transcribed, so expressed TCRB transcripts were sequenced. The protocol was immunoSEQ multiplex PCR, while the TCRdb copy is restricted to in-frame clones and leaves out a portion. The data contain about 270,000 clones, approximately 15% of them singletons. These TCRs are of unknown antigen specificity. The sequencing input was naive CD4+ T cells from blood. These receptor sequences come from a man aged 25 to 45 with type 1 diabetes.

This clone was observed a handful of times. This chain joins TRBV7-9 and TRBJ2-5; D is possibly TRBD1 (5 bases). The CDR3 totals 14 residues. Germline assignment: CDR1 SEHNR and CDR2 FQNEAQ (reference sequence). With 2 bases removed from V and 3 bases from J, the gap between germline ends came to 10 bases. CDR3 sequence (DNA): TGTGCCAGCAGCTTATGGGTCAGGGAAGAGACCCAGTACTTC. Translating gives CASSLWVREETQYF. Variable domain in full (rest from reference TRBV7-9 and TRBJ2-5): DTGVSQNPRHKITKRGQNVTFRCDPISEHNRLYWYRQTLGQGPEFLTYFQNEAQLEKSRLLSDRFSAERPKGSFSTLEIQRTEQGDSAMYLCASSLWVREETQYFGPGTRLLVL.

The V gene is TRBV28, the J gene TRBJ1-5, with a weak D call TRBD1 (5 bases). Trimming took off 6 bases at V and 6 bases at J, with 15 bases between the two ends. The germline gives CDR1 MDHEN, CDR2 SYDVKM. This CDR3 has 14 amino acids. In DNA form, the CDR3 reads TGTGCCAGCAGCCGCGGGGGGTCGAGTCAGCCCCAGCATTTT. Its translation is CASSRGGSSQPQHF. The variable domain in full, completed from reference TRBV28 and TRBJ1-5, reads DVKVTQSSRYLVKRTGEKVFLECVQDMDHENMFWYRQDPGLGLRLIYFSYDVKMKEKGDIPEGYSVSREKKERFSLILESASTNQTSMYLCASSRGGSSQPQHFGDGTRLSIL.

A few counts support this clone. This sequence joins TRBV19 and TRBJ2-7; D perhaps matches TRBD2 (5 bases). The CDR3 totals 14 residues. Germline V gene data show CDR1 as LNHDA and CDR2 as SQIVND (reference sequence). V was pared by 3 bases and J by 0 bases, with 9 bases between. As DNA, the CDR3 is TGTGCCAGTAGTATTGGAGGTTTCTCCTACGAGCAGTACTTC. Its protein is CASSIGGFSYEQYF.

This chain links TRBV19 with TRBJ1-5; tentatively, D is TRBD1 (6 bases). Germline values: CDR1 LNHDA, CDR2 SQIVND (reference sequence). The V end was cut by 9 bases, the J end by 5 bases, with 17 bases between. The CDR3 extends over 14 amino acids. In DNA form, the CDR3 reads TGTGCCAGCTCCGGGACATCGGGTGATCAGCCCCAGCATTTT. Translation: CASSGTSGDQPQHF.

This clone was found a few times. The V and J genes are TRBV6-5 and TRBJ1-1; D is unclear. The CDR3 length is 14 residues. Trimming left V 6 bases short and J 6 bases short, with 17 bases between. Looked up from germline, CDR1 is MNHEY and CDR2 is SVGAGI. CDR3 coding DNA: TGTGCCAGCAGCCCCTGGGCCCTCGGCTCTGAAGCTTTCTTT. The encoded protein is CASSPWALGSEAFF.

This clone was counted a few times. V and J are TRBV2 and TRBJ1-1; 8 bases are a match to TRBD1. The V segment lost 6 bases and the J segment 9 bases; nucleotides outside the gene matches: 12. CDR1 and CDR2 (germline): SNHLY, FYNNEI. This CDR3 contains 14 residues. In DNA, the CDR3 is TGTGCCAGCAGCGTCGACCAGGACAGGGCGAAAGCTTTCTTT. It specifies CASSVDQDRAKAFF.

V and J are TRBV7-3 and TRBJ1-1, with TRBD1 identical over 8 bases. The CDR3 loop spans 13 amino acids. The germline V gene encodes CDR1 SGHTA and CDR2 FQGTGA. J lost 5 bases, V lost 4 bases, and 3 bases had no gene match. CDR3 in amino acids: CASSSGTGTEAFF. The DNA for the CDR3 is TGTGCCAGCAGCTCCGGGACAGGTACTGAAGCTTTCTTT.

This clone was counted a few times. The rearrangement links TRBV28 to TRBJ1-4, with D perhaps TRBD1 (5 bases). The CDR3 runs to 15 residues. V was cut by 4 bases and J by 6 bases, with 15 bases left in between. Germline loops: CDR1 MDHEN, CDR2 SYDVKM. The CDR3 sequence is CASSSTVRGDEKLFF. CDR3 bases: TGTGCCAGCAGTTCGACAGTCAGAGGAGATGAAAAACTGTTTTTT.

The rearrangement links TRBV9 to TRBJ2-2, with 7 bases aligning to TRBD2. V trimming: 3 bases; J trimming: 1 base; junction bases outside the gene matches: 3. CDR1 and CDR2 from the germline V gene are SGDLS and YYNGEE. The CDR3 runs to 15 residues. In DNA, the CDR3 is TGTGCCAGCAGCGGGCTAGCGGAGAACACCGGGGAGCTGTTTTTT. Translated, it gives CASSGLAENTGELFF.

This clone was observed once. The V and J genes are TRBV7-8 and TRBJ2-3; tentative D call: TRBD2 (6 bases). This CDR3 region has 17 residues. CDR1 and CDR2 from the germline V gene are SGHVS and FQNEAQ. The V end was cut by 0 bases, the J end by 2 bases, with 15 bases between. The CDR3 DNA is TGTGCCAGCAGCTTAGCCCGAGCGGGTATTCTCACAGATACGCAGTATTTT. This gives the protein CASSLARAGILTDTQYF.

In regard to this clone: Distinct nucleotide sequences in the sample also encode this CDR3. The chain carries TRBV28 and TRBJ2-1; 7 positions match TRBD2. The CDR3 spans 14 residues. V lost 2 bases, J lost 4 bases, and 2 bases stayed unmatched. Germline CDR1 MDHEN, CDR2 SYDVKM. CDR3 loop: CASSLGGRYNEQFF. The CDR3 nucleotides are TGTGCCAGCAGTTTAGGCGGGAGATACAATGAGCAGTTCTTC. The variable domain in full, completed from reference TRBV28 and TRBJ2-1, reads DVKVTQSSRYLVKRTGEKVFLECVQDMDHENMFWYRQDPGLGLRLIYFSYDVKMKEKGDIPEGYSVSREKKERFSLILESASTNQTSMYLCASSLGGRYNEQFFGPGTRLTVL.

This chain joins TRBV18 and TRBJ2-7; 10 positions agree with TRBD1. Germline V gene data show CDR1 as KGHSH and CDR2 as LQKENI. V shed 2 bases and J 5 bases; nucleotides not matched to a gene: 3. The CDR3 is 14 residues long. The CDR3: CASSPGTGDHEQYF. The CDR3 DNA is TGTGCCAGCTCACCAGGGACAGGGGACCACGAGCAGTACTTC.

With respect to this clone: At one boundary the junction diverges from the germline segment, which might be a read error. The gene calls are TRBV11-3 and TRBJ2-1, with TRBD1 identical over 7 bases. The germline CDR1 and CDR2 sequences are SGHNT and YENEEA. The CDR3 runs 15 residues. This CDR3 reads CASSLGQASYNEQFF. Written as DNA, the CDR3 is TGCGCCAGCAGCCTAGGACAGGCCTCCTACAATGAGCAGTTCTTC.

This clone was found a few times. Other DNA sequences of this sample code for an identical CDR3. The genes are TRBV7-9 and TRBJ2-1; 8 bases are a match to TRBD1. Germline values: CDR1 SEHNR, CDR2 FQNEAQ (reference sequence). The ends lost 4 bases at V and 6 bases at J; junction bases unmatched: 2. CDR3 length: 13 amino acids. The CDR3 nucleotides are TGTGCCAGCAGCTCTACAGGGGGCAATGAGCAGTTCTTC. Translated, it gives CASSSTGGNEQFF. The whole variable domain, filled in from reference TRBV7-9 and TRBJ2-1, reads DTGVSQNPRHKITKRGQNVTFRCDPISEHNRLYWYRQTLGQGPEFLTYFQNEAQLEKSRLLSDRFSAERPKGSFSTLEIQRTEQGDSAMYLCASSSTGGNEQFFGPGTRLTVL.

This clone was observed a few times. This chain joins TRBV19 and TRBJ1-5; the D is unclear. Between the trimmed V and J ends, which lost 1 base and 6 bases, there was a span of 19 bases. Germline lookup yields CDR1 LNHDA and CDR2 SQIVND (reference sequence). This CDR3 comprises 17 residues. The CDR3 spells CASSIAPSLRGRQPQHF. CDR3 DNA: TGTGCCAGTAGTATAGCCCCGTCGTTAAGAGGTCGTCAGCCCCAGCATTTT.

This clone was detected only a few times. The chain recombines TRBV25-1 with TRBJ2-3, with 7 positions matching TRBD1. Germline CDR1 and CDR2: MGHDK and SYGVNS. CDR3 length: 13 amino acids. V shed 11 bases, J shed 2 bases, and the junction held 7 bases outside the gene matches. CDR3: CAGRDRLTDTQYF. The CDR3 DNA reads as TGTGCCGGACGGGACAGACTCACAGATACGCAGTATTTT. Variable domain in full (rest from reference TRBV25-1 and TRBJ2-3): EADIYQTPRYLVIGTGKKITLECSQTMGHDKMYWYQQDPGMELHLIHYSYGVNSTEKGDLSSESTVSRIRTEHFPLTLESARPSHTSQYLCAGRDRLTDTQYFGPGTRLTVL.

The chain carries TRBV6-6 and TRBJ2-3, with 7 bases lining up with TRBD2. The germline gives CDR1 MNHNY, CDR2 SVGAGI (reference sequence). The CDR3 contains 16 residues. V was pared by 4 bases and J by 0 bases, with 7 bases of the junction left unmatched. The CDR3 nucleotides read TGTGCCAGCAGTTGGTATGCTAGCGGAAGCACAGATACGCAGTATTTT. Translating gives CASSWYASGSTDTQYF.

This clone was observed a handful of times. This chain links TRBV7-2 with TRBJ1-2, with D possibly matching TRBD1 (5 bases). With 4 bases removed from V and 7 bases from J, the gap between germline ends came to 19 bases. This CDR3 is 15 amino acids long. Germline CDR1 and CDR2: SGHTA and FQGNSA. Here the CDR3 reads CASSSSGTPLGGYTF. CDR3 in DNA: TGTGCCAGCAGCTCCTCCGGGACTCCTCTGGGTGGCTACACCTTC.

The chain recombines TRBV2 with TRBJ2-1, with 8 bases matching TRBD2. The germline CDR1 and CDR2 sequences are SNHLY and FYNNEI. V dropped 7 bases and J dropped 9; count of bases not matched to a gene: 5. The CDR3 covers 12 residues. The CDR3 here is CASTGRAGEQFF. The CDR3 DNA reads TGTGCCAGCACCGGGAGGGCCGGTGAGCAGTTCTTC.

The sample holds a few counts of this clone. The chain is built from TRBV28 and TRBJ2-7; 10 bases match TRBD1. This CDR3 has 13 amino acids. Germline CDR1 is MDHEN and CDR2 is SYDVKM. Trimming removed 9 bases from V and 4 bases from J; junction bases left unmatched: 6. The CDR3 here is CASSTGGMYEQYF. As DNA, the CDR3 is TGTGCCAGTTCGACAGGGGGCATGTACGAGCAGTACTTC.

This chain uses TRBV5-1 with TRBJ2-5; the match to TRBD2 covers 7 bases. CDR3 size: 15 residues. CDR1 is SGHRS and CDR2 is YFSETQ in the germline V gene. With 6 bases clipped from V and 5 bases from J, the junction kept 13 bases outside the gene matches. The CDR3 reads CASTNAGTTAETQYF. Written as DNA, the CDR3 is TGCGCCAGCACAAACGCCGGGACTACGGCGGAGACCCAGTACTTC. Based on the CDR3 plus reference TRBV5-1 and TRBJ2-5, the full variable domain is KAGVTQTPRYLIKTRGQQVTLSCSPISGHRSVSWYQQTPGQGLQFLFEYFSETQRNKGNFPGRFSGRQFSNSRSEMNVSTLELGDSALYLCASTNAGTTAETQYFGPGTRLLVL.

V is TRBV28 and J is TRBJ1-1, with D uncertain. Germline V gene lookup returns CDR1 MDHEN and CDR2 SYDVKM. V was shortened by 4 bases and J by 4 bases, with 10 bases between the two germline ends. This CDR3 region has 13 residues. CDR3 loop: CASSWAGGTEAFF. DNA of the CDR3: TGTGCCAGCAGTTGGGCAGGAGGCACTGAAGCTTTCTTT. The whole variable domain, filled in from reference TRBV28 and TRBJ1-1, reads DVKVTQSSRYLVKRTGEKVFLECVQDMDHENMFWYRQDPGLGLRLIYFSYDVKMKEKGDIPEGYSVSREKKERFSLILESASTNQTSMYLCASSWAGGTEAFFGQGTRLTVV.

The chain has TRBV7-2 and TRBJ1-2; TRBD1 is a possible D gene (6 bases). CDR3 length: 13 amino acids. Germline CDR1 SGHTA, CDR2 FQGNSA. The V and J ends lost 5 bases and 6 bases respectively, with 13 bases between them. The chain's CDR3 is CASSPDRSNGYTF. CDR3 nucleotide sequence: TGTGCCAGCAGCCCGGACAGATCAAATGGCTACACCTTC.

This clone was observed a handful of times. The CDR3 nucleotides read TGTGCCAGCAGTTACCTCAAACAGGGGCCCTACGAGCAGTACTTC. This encodes CASSYLKQGPYEQYF. This chain joins TRBV6-6 and TRBJ2-7; TRBD1 matches at 7 bases. Germline loops: CDR1 MNHNY, CDR2 SVGAGI (reference sequence). Unmatched junction bases numbered 6, after V lost 2 bases and J lost 2 bases. The CDR3 is 15 amino acids.

This clone came up a few times. V and J are TRBV7-3 and TRBJ2-1; TRBD2 is a possible D gene (5 bases). V was trimmed by 1 base and J by 8 bases, leaving 15 bases between them. This CDR3 region has 15 residues. Germline-derived CDR1 and CDR2 are SGHTA and FQGTGA. CDR3 sequence: CASSLNAGGFDEQFF. The CDR3 nucleotides are TGTGCCAGCAGCTTAAATGCGGGTGGTTTCGATGAGCAGTTCTTC. Variable domain in full (rest from reference TRBV7-3 and TRBJ2-1): GAGVSQTPSNKVTEKGKYVELRCDPISGHTALYWYRQSLGQGPEFLIYFQGTGAADDSGLPNDRFFAVRPEGSVSTLKIQRTERGDSAVYLCASSLNAGGFDEQFFGPGTRLTVL.

The chain links TRBV19 to TRBJ2-3; 7 bases match TRBD2. The V segment lost 5 bases and the J segment 6 bases; nucleotides outside the gene matches: 2. Germline CDR1 LNHDA, CDR2 SQIVND (reference sequence). The CDR3 contains 12 residues. The CDR3: CASSLLADTQYF. CDR3 in DNA: TGTGCCAGTAGTTTACTAGCGGATACGCAGTATTTT.

This clone occurred a few times. The chain uses TRBV5-4 and TRBJ2-7; TRBD1 matches 11 bases. Germline V lookup: CDR1 SGHNT, CDR2 YYREEE (reference sequence). J gave up 2 bases and V 4 bases, and 5 bases lay outside the gene matches. This CDR3 is 15 amino acids long. The chain's CDR3 is CASSPGQGATYEQYF. The CDR3 region has the DNA TGTGCCAGCAGCCCTGGACAGGGGGCTACCTACGAGCAGTACTTC.

The chain employs TRBV6-5 and TRBJ1-3, with D possibly TRBD1 on 5 matching bases. The germline V gene has CDR1 MNHEY and CDR2 SVGAGI. The V gene lost 6 bases and the J gene lost 2 bases, with 11 bases spanning the gap. This CDR3 region has 14 residues. The CDR3 protein is CASSSGQAGNTIYF. The CDR3 DNA follows: TGTGCCAGCAGCTCTGGACAAGCTGGAAACACCATATATTTT.

This clone has more than one count but fewer than ten. V is TRBV11-2 and J is TRBJ2-3; 8 bases agree with TRBD2. V dropped 10 bases and J dropped 0; count of bases not matched to a gene: 6. Germline V gene sequence: CDR1 SGHAT, CDR2 FQNNGV. The CDR3 loop spans 14 amino acids. CDR3 sequence (DNA): TGTGCCACCCCTAGCGGGCCTAGCACAGATACGCAGTATTTT. It yields the protein CATPSGPSTDTQYF.

CDR3 sequence (DNA): TGTGCCAGCAGAACCGAGGCCGAGACCCAGTACTTC. It specifies CASRTEAETQYF. The genes are TRBV6-6 and TRBJ2-5; D gene unclear. Trimming pared 6 bases from V and 5 bases from J, leaving 10 bases between. Germline CDR1 MNHNY, CDR2 SVGAGI (reference sequence). The CDR3 totals 12 residues.

This clone was counted between two and nine times. V gene TRBV29-1 combines with J gene TRBJ2-7, with 8 positions matching TRBD2. Germline assignment: CDR1 SQVTM and CDR2 ANQGSEA. With V trimmed by 1 base and J by 4 bases, 6 bases remained unmatched. The CDR3 runs 14 residues. Here the CDR3 DNA reads TGCAGCGTTGAAGCGGGAGGGCCCGTTTACGAGCAGTACTTC. Its translation is CSVEAGGPVYEQYF.